This TCR beta chain is drawn from a study of regulatory T cells in long-lasting Graves disease. V lost 6 bases and J lost 2; bases outside the gene matches: 7. Germline V gives CDR1 SGHDN, CDR2 FVKESK. The CDR3 has 15 amino acids. The authors built TCR beta libraries using iRepertoire HTBI primers and Arm-PCR of CDR3 regions. TCRdb used MiXCR to reprocess the multiplex PCR reads, holding one entry per CDR3 protein. This repertoire shows around 420,000 distinct CDR3 sequences, about 15% found once; its top ten account for approximately 7.8%. Time point meaning: newly diagnosed GD, antithyroid drugs for less than 3 months. There was RNA extracted from PBMCs, and the TCR library was made from it. Tubes containing EDTA received 8.5 to 9 milliliters of drawn peripheral blood. This sample was also put to use in a study of T cells in Graves' hyperthyroidism and ophthalmopathy. From that report: First-round RT-PCR with HTBI primers amplified the TCR CDR3 region.

Sequenced here: peripheral blood mononuclear cells (PBMCs), sampled at new diagnosis, from a patient treated with antithyroid drugs. The chain recombines TRBV14 with TRBJ2-5; 9 bases are shared with TRBD1. The clonotype comes from a woman aged 40 to 55 with Graves disease. The DNA for the CDR3 is TGTGCCAGCAGGAGAGGGACAGGGTGGCAAGAGACCCAGTACTTC. It specifies CASRRGTGWQETQYF. The variable domain in full, with the rest retrieved from reference TRBV14 and TRBJ2-5, is EAGVTQFPSHSVIEKGQTVTLRCDPISGHDNLYWYRRVMGKEIKFLLHFVKESKQDESGMPNNRFLAERTGGTYSTLKVQPAELEDSGVYFCASRRGTGWQETQYFGPGTRLLVL.